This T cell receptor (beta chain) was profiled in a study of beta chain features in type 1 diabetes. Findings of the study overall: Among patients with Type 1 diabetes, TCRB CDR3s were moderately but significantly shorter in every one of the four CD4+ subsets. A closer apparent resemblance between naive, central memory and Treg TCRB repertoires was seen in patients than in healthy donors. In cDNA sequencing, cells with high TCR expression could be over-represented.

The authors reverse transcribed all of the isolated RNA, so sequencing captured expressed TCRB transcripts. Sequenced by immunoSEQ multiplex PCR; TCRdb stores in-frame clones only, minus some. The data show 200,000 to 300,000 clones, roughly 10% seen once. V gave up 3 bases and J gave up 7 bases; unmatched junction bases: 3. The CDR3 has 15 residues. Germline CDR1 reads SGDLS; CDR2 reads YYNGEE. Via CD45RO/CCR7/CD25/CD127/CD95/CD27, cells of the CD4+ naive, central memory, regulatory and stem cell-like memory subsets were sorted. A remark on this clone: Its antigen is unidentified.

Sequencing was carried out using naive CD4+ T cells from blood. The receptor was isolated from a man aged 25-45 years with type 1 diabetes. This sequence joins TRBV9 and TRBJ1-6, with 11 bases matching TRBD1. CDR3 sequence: CASSAGQGANSPLHF. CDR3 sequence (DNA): TGTGCCAGCAGCGCAGGACAGGGGGCGAATTCACCCCTCCACTTT.